Each of the 18 T cell receptor beta chains below was sequenced from the same sample in a study of early T cells in non-severe SARS-CoV-2 infection. TCRdb re-called the 5' RACE reads through MiXCR, storing one row per CDR3 protein. Of tens of thousands of distinct CDR3 sequences listed, under 11% were seen once; the top ten hold 8% to 8.5%. Sequencing was performed on whole blood, taken at baseline. The receptors come from an adult who was a healthcare worker with PCR-confirmed SARS-CoV-2 infection or an uninfected control (not recorded which).

This clonotype showed up just a few times. The chain is built from TRBV20-1 and TRBJ1-6; 8 nucleotides line up with TRBD1. This CDR3 spans 14 amino acids. Germline values: CDR1 DFQATT, CDR2 SNEGSKA (reference sequence). Trimming at V came to 6 bases and at J to 6 bases, leaving 7 bases not matched to a gene. The CDR3 DNA reads TGCAGTGCCGTAGGGCAGGGGGCTAATTCACCCCTCCACTTT. Its protein product is CSAVGQGANSPLHF.

This clonotype has just a few counts. The chain joins TRBV3-1 to TRBJ2-7, with TRBD1 matching 10 bases. V was pared by 3 bases and J by 4 bases, with 6 bases of the junction left unmatched. Germline CDR1 and CDR2: LGHDT and YNNKEL (reference sequence). The CDR3 has 15 residues. The CDR3 DNA sequence: TGTGCCAGCAGCCAGTGGGACAGGGGAAGGTACGAGCAGTACTTC. Translation gives CASSQWDRGRYEQYF.

In this sample, this clonotype turned up a few times. The genes are TRBV29-1 and TRBJ1-1; D is uncertain. The V end was cut by 3 bases, the J end by 11 bases, with 4 bases between. The CDR3 totals 8 residues. The V gene's germline CDR1 is SQVTM and CDR2 ANQGSEA. CDR3 protein: CSVDSAFF. As DNA, the CDR3 is TGCAGCGTTGATAGCGCTTTCTTT.

This rearrangement joins TRBV6-6 to TRBJ2-1, with 15 bases identical to TRBD2. CDR1 is MNHNY, CDR2 SVGAGI, per germline (reference sequence). V lost 6 bases and J lost 7; bases outside the gene matches: 4. The CDR3 extends over 15 amino acids. CDR3 DNA: TGTGCCAGCAGCGGACTAGCGGGAGGGGGGAATGAGCAGTTCTTC. Protein sequence: CASSGLAGGGNEQFF.

The chain employs TRBV5-1 and TRBJ2-1; D is tentatively TRBD1 or TRBD2 (5 bases each). This CDR3 region has 15 residues. V gave up 1 base and J gave up 5 bases, with 13 bases separating them. CDR1 and CDR2 from the germline V gene are SGHRS and YFSETQ. The CDR3 here is CASSLPRDGNNEQFF. The CDR3 DNA reads as TGCGCCAGCAGCTTGCCCCGGGACGGTAACAATGAGCAGTTCTTC.

The rearrangement joins TRBV18 to TRBJ2-5; 11 bases are shared with TRBD2. Germline V gene sequence: CDR1 KGHSH, CDR2 LQKENI. V trimming: 9 bases; J trimming: 3 bases; junction bases outside the gene matches: 3. The CDR3 consists of 13 residues. The DNA of the CDR3 is TGTGCCAGTTCGGGACTAGCGGAAGAGACCCAGTACTTC. It specifies CASSGLAEETQYF.

J is TRBJ2-7 and V is TRBV19, with D maybe TRBD2 (6 bases). V was pared by 3 bases and J by 3 bases, with 12 bases between. The CDR3 spans 14 residues. Germline assignment: CDR1 LNHDA and CDR2 SQIVND (reference sequence). The CDR3 sequence: CASSMEGRSYEQYF. The CDR3 DNA reads as TGTGCCAGTAGTATGGAGGGACGTAGCTACGAGCAGTACTTC.

This clonotype came up many times. V usage is TRBV2 and J usage is TRBJ2-1, with D hard to call. The V end lost 9 bases, the J end lost 9 bases, and 9 bases lay between the germline ends. Germline V gives CDR1 SNHLY, CDR2 FYNNEI. The CDR3 runs to 10 residues. The DNA for the CDR3 is TGTGCCAGGGATTCGGGTGAGCAGTTCTTC. Translated: CARDSGEQFF. The full variable domain, in which reference TRBV2 and TRBJ2-1 provide the parts outside the CDR3, is EPEVTQTPSHQVTQMGQEVILRCVPISNHLYFYWYRQILGQKVEFLVSFYNNEISEKSEIFDDQFSVERPDGSNFTLKIRSTKLEDSAMYFCARDSGEQFFGPGTRLTVL.

The chain employs TRBV20-1 and TRBJ1-1; no clear D. This CDR3 has 14 residues. Trimming shortened V by 0 bases and J by 7 bases, and 15 bases separated the two germline ends. Germline V CDR1 and CDR2: DFQATT, SNEGSKA (reference sequence). The CDR3 DNA is TGCAGTGCTAGAGATCTTGACGAGGGTTATGAAGCTTTCTTT. Protein: CSARDLDEGYEAFF.

The CDR3 nucleotides are TGTGCCAGCAGCCAAGCCTCGGATGAGCAGTTCTTC. Translated, it gives CASSQASDEQFF. The chain combines TRBV3-1 with TRBJ2-1; D gene ambiguous. This CDR3 spans 12 amino acids. The germline V gene encodes CDR1 LGHDT and CDR2 YNNKEL (reference sequence). V gave up 1 base and J gave up 8 bases, with 6 bases separating them.

This clonotype was detected many times. V usage is TRBV28 and J usage is TRBJ2-7; D uncertain. V was cut by 5 bases and J by 3 bases, with 11 bases left in between. Germline-derived CDR1 and CDR2 are MDHEN and SYDVKM. CDR3 size: 13 residues. Here the CDR3 DNA reads TGTGCCAGCAGTCGCTACGACTTCTACGAGCAGTACTTC. The encoded protein is CASSRYDFYEQYF. The complete variable domain, with remaining parts taken from reference TRBV28 and TRBJ2-7, reads DVKVTQSSRYLVKRTGEKVFLECVQDMDHENMFWYRQDPGLGLRLIYFSYDVKMKEKGDIPEGYSVSREKKERFSLILESASTNQTSMYLCASSRYDFYEQYFGPGTRLTVT.

This clonotype was detected only a few times. The genes are TRBV20-1 and TRBJ2-1; 15 bases align to TRBD2. Germline trimming cut 0 bases from V and 5 bases from J; bases unmatched to any gene: 5. This CDR3 comprises 17 residues. Germline V gene lookup returns CDR1 DFQATT and CDR2 SNEGSKA (reference sequence). CDR3 loop: CSARDRTSGRGNNEQFF. In nucleotides, the CDR3 is TGCAGTGCTAGAGATAGGACTAGCGGGAGGGGAAACAATGAGCAGTTCTTC.

This clonotype was found many times. This chain joins TRBV4-2 and TRBJ2-7, with 7 bases aligning to TRBD1. The germline V gene has CDR1 LGHNA and CDR2 YNFKEQ. The CDR3 extends over 15 amino acids. J gave up 5 bases and V 1 base, and 8 bases lay outside the gene matches. As DNA, the CDR3 is TGTGCCAGCAGCCAAGCATTTACAGGGGACAACGAGCAGTACTTC. This sequence encodes CASSQAFTGDNEQYF.

The chain recombines TRBV2 with TRBJ1-4, with unresolved D. Germline V gives CDR1 SNHLY, CDR2 FYNNEI. This CDR3 has 12 residues. Trimming took off 11 bases at V and 7 bases at J, with 14 bases between the two ends. This CDR3 reads CAVGTYGEKLFF. The CDR3, as DNA: TGTGCCGTCGGAACCTACGGTGAAAAACTGTTTTTT.

This clonotype was seen at least ten times. The genes are TRBV4-1 and TRBJ2-7; 10 bases align to TRBD1. CDR1 and CDR2 (germline): MGHRA, YSYEKL. The CDR3 contains 15 residues. V was clipped by 2 bases and J by 3 bases; unmatched bases: 4. The CDR3 coding sequence is TGCGCCAGCAGCCAAACGACAGGGGGCTTCTACGAGCAGTACTTC. Translating it yields CASSQTTGGFYEQYF.

This clonotype came up a few times. The rearrangement joins TRBV7-9 to TRBJ2-3; D unclear. Per the germline V gene, CDR1 is SEHNR and CDR2 is FQNEAQ (reference sequence). The CDR3 loop spans 13 amino acids. V dropped 5 bases and J dropped 6 bases, with 12 bases sitting between them. The DNA of the CDR3 is TGTGCCAGCAGCCGGCCGGCCCGGGATACGCAGTATTTT. It specifies CASSRPARDTQYF.

The chain has TRBV19 and TRBJ2-5; TRBD1 agrees at 7 bases. The CDR3 sequence is 14 residues long. The trim removed 4 bases at V and 1 base at J, leaving 3 bases unmatched. Germline CDR1 LNHDA, CDR2 SQIVND (reference sequence). In DNA form, the CDR3 reads TGTGCCAGTAGTACCTGGACAGGCCAAGAGACCCAGTACTTC. Its protein is CASSTWTGQETQYF.

The V call is TRBV20-1, the J call TRBJ2-3, with 11 bases fitting TRBD2. V was pared by 2 bases and J by 8 bases, with 9 bases of the junction left unmatched. Germline assignment: CDR1 DFQATT and CDR2 SNEGSKA (reference sequence). This CDR3 has 15 residues. CDR3 sequence reads: CSARNLAGGGGTQYF. Written as DNA, the CDR3 is TGCAGTGCTAGAAACCTAGCGGGAGGCGGGGGTACGCAGTATTTT.